This T cell receptor beta chain was identified in a study of early stage breast cancer tumors (dated by TCRdb to about 2017). A note on the overall study: Of the approximately 15 invasive breast tumors, 12 to 13 were found to be estrogen receptor-positive, progesterone receptor-positive and HER2-negative. Of the approximately twelve ER+/PR+/HER2- tumors, eight were classified as invasive ductal carcinomas and four as invasive lobular carcinomas. On average, each sample got around 10-fold read coverage. Across all samples, over 2,000,000 templates representing 1 million or so unique clonotypes were detected.

Every sample was amplified as two independent genomic DNA replicates, using around 0.46 ug for blood and 1.5 ug for tumor or normal breast. TCRB sequencing of genomic DNA was carried out with the ImmunoSeq Intro kit according to the manufacturer's instructions. The multiplex PCR ran for around 30 cycles using proprietary primers and spike-in control sequences for absolute quantification. An 87-bp fragment spanning the CDR3 and flanking V and J genes was sequenced with single-end 150-bp reads. Seven samples, with two replicates for each sample, were multiplexed per lane of an Illumina MiSeq using version 3.0 chemistry. As for how the authors treated the data: Raw data were processed with the vendor's proprietary pipeline, and both replicates were merged into a single result per sample. Clonotypes were defined as productive rearrangements sharing the V-gene family, CDR3 amino acid sequence and J-gene segment. To compute clonality, the normalized Shannon entropy (Pielou evenness) of TCRB abundances was subtracted from 1. To estimate T cell density, the total number of templates was divided by the input cell count, which was inferred from how much DNA went in. Recon, run with its default parameters, was used to estimate overall repertoire diversity and clonality. A clonotype was considered tumor-enriched if its abundance in tumor exceeded 0.1% and was at least 32-fold higher than its abundance in normal breast. TCRdb provides this immuneACCESS table in a form limited to in-frame rearrangements. Some clones are lacking; in checked studies, under half of them reflect an unresolved V gene, and why the rest are absent is not known. That table gives V, J and clone size, and the DNA gave D and trimming. The sample includes about 31,000 clones, with approximately 70% observed a single time. 4% to 5% of the sample belongs to the ten largest clones.

The study profiled bulk TCR beta-chain repertoires in matched peripheral blood, tumor and adjacent normal breast tissue taken from approximately 15 patients with early-stage breast cancer. Before surgery, roughly 4.5-10 mL of whole blood was collected into EDTA tubes and then processed within 2 hours. Ficoll-Paque centrifugation in SepMate-50 tubes was used to isolate peripheral blood mononuclear cells. PBMCs were cryopreserved in aliquots of 2 to 4 million cells in 90% FBS with about 10% DMSO and kept in liquid nitrogen. The Qiagen AllPrep DNA/RNA Mini kit was used for genomic DNA extraction. Based on the germline V gene, the CDR1 and CDR2 sequences are SNHLY and FYNNEI. The CDR3 runs 14 amino acids, cysteine and phenylalanine included. The kept DNA is CDR3 alone, 42 bases in frame from the first base. Clipping removes 5 bases from V and 5 bases from J, with 9 as the unmatched junction base count.

Concerning this clone: Which antigen it targets is not known. It has no much larger one-base neighbor in the sample; base qualities were not kept.

Overall results and qualifications from the work: Compared with adjacent normal breast tissue, tumors had higher clonality and roughly 2.5-fold greater T cell density. Enriched TCRB sequences shared across patients were mostly commonly generated sequences, unlikely to play an important role in the tumor microenvironment. Because the cohort was small, a breakdown by tumor subtype could not be done. Bulk genomic DNA sequencing of unsorted cells missed chain pairing and functional markers such as CD4, CD8 and FOXP3. Repertoires from blood and normal breast were more alike than repertoires from blood and tumor, and in about 90% of the 16 patients, comparing each tissue with blood separated tumor from normal.

The receptor chain draws on TRBV2 and TRBJ2-7; 7 middle bases align to TRBD2. The clonotype comes from a person aged 40 to 50 with breast cancer. Specimen: blood. In nucleotide form, the sequence is TGTGCCAGCAGTATCTGGCGGGAGATCGACGAGCAGTACTTC. Its amino acids are CASSIWREIDEQYF. Where the CDR3 stops, the reference TRBV2 and TRBJ2-7 genes take over; the full variable domain is EPEVTQTPSHQVTQMGQEVILRCVPISNHLYFYWYRQILGQKVEFLVSFYNNEISEKSEIFDDQFSVERPDGSNFTLKIRSTKLEDSAMYFCASSIWREIDEQYFGPGTRLTVT.